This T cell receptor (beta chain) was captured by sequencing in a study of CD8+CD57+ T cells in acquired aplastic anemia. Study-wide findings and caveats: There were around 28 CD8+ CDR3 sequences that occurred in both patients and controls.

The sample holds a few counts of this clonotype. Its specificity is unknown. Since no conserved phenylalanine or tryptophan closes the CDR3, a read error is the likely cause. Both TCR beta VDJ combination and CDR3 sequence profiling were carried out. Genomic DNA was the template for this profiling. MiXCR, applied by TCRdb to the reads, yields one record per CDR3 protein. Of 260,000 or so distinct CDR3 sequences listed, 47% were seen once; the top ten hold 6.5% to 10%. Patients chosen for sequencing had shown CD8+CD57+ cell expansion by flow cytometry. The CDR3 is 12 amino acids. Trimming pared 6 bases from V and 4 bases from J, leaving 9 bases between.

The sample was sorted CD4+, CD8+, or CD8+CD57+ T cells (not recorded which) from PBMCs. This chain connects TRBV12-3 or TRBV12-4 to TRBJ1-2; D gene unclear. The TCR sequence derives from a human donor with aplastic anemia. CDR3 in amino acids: CASSPILYGYTS. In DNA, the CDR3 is TGTGCCAGCAGCCCAATCCTCTATGGCTACACCTCC.